Detailed here is one TCR beta chain. The sample belongs to a study of blood T cell repertoires in COVID-19. Germline lookup yields CDR1 MDHEN and CDR2 SYDVKM. The CDR3 extends over 16 amino acids. Unmatched junction bases numbered 18, after V lost 4 bases and J lost 13 bases. Some clones are missing from TCRdb's copy, which holds only in-frame ones; the method was immunoSEQ multiplex PCR. The data show 45,000 to 65,000 clones, under 90% seen once. The sequenced sample was peripheral blood. The chain is built from TRBV28 and TRBJ1-4; TRBD1 agrees at 7 bases. The TCR was taken from an elderly man with active or convalescent COVID-19. The CDR3: CASSSVSTGRLGRLFF. CDR3 nucleotide sequence: TGTGCCAGCAGTTCAGTTTCGACAGGGAGGTTGGGAAGACTGTTTTTT. The complete variable domain, with remaining parts taken from reference TRBV28 and TRBJ1-4, reads DVKVTQSSRYLVKRTGEKVFLECVQDMDHENMFWYRQDPGLGLRLIYFSYDVKMKEKGDIPEGYSVSREKKERFSLILESASTNQTSMYLCASSSVSTGRLGRLFFGSGTQLSVL.